These T cell receptor beta chains were read from a single sample in a study of OX40 agonist ivuxolimab in advanced cancers. Sequenced by immunoSEQ multiplex PCR; TCRdb stores in-frame clones only, minus some. The sample has about 48,000 clones, approximately 86% seen once. This sample comprised CD4+ or CD8+ T cells sorted from blood, obtained in a trial of the OX40 agonist ivuxolimab. The source is an adult with an advanced solid tumor such as melanoma, head and neck, liver or kidney cancer. The CDR3 runs from the conserved cysteine through the conserved F or W. D genes are given only for firm matches. A row's size may be missing; if present it is once, few, many or a size class.

clone size	V gene	D gene	J gene	CDR3 protein	CDR3 DNA
-	TRBV6-1	-	TRBJ1-1	CASRPVLNTEAFF	TGTGCCAGCAGGCCTGTATTGAACACTGAAGCTTTCTTT
-	TRBV10-1	-	TRBJ2-3	CASSEWAKTDTQYF	TGCGCCAGCAGTGAGTGGGCCAAGACAGATACGCAGTATTTT
-	TRBV4-1	-	TRBJ1-3	CASSQGVSGSGNTIYF	TGCGCCAGCAGCCAAGGGGTTTCAGGGTCTGGAAACACCATATATTTT
-	TRBV25-1	-	TRBJ1-1	CASSEERTEAFF	TGTGCCAGCAGTGAGGAGCGGACTGAAGCTTTCTTT
-	TRBV5-1	TRBD1	TRBJ2-1	CASSSSTGGWSSYNEQFF	TGCGCCAGCAGCTCGTCTACAGGGGGCTGGAGCTCCTACAATGAGCAGTTCTTC
-	TRBV30	-	TRBJ1-4	CAWNSVGARSEKLFF	TGTGCCTGGAACTCGGTGGGGGCACGGTCGGAAAAACTGTTTTTT
-	TRBV6-6	-	TRBJ1-2	CASKPGANYGYTF	TGTGCCAGCAAGCCCGGGGCTAACTATGGCTACACCTTC
-	TRBV11-2	-	TRBJ1-2	CASSLEGAYGYTF	TGTGCCAGCAGCTTAGAAGGGGCATATGGCTACACCTTC
-	TRBV7-9	-	TRBJ1-2	CASSFEGVGYTF	TGTGCCAGCAGCTTTGAAGGGGTTGGCTACACCTTC
-	TRBV10-3	TRBD2	TRBJ2-2	CAISDLAGGPGGELFF	TGTGCCATCAGTGACCTAGCGGGAGGGCCAGGCGGGGAGCTGTTTTTT
few	TRBV4-1	TRBD2	TRBJ2-5	CASSQGLAGGLETQYF	TGCGCCAGCAGCCAGGGACTAGCGGGAGGGTTGGAGACCCAGTACTTC
medium-sized	TRBV29-1	-	TRBJ1-2	CSAGTSNYGYTF	TGCAGCGCCGGGACTTCCAACTATGGCTACACCTTC
-	TRBV5-4	TRBD1	TRBJ1-4	CASSVNRGLDEKLFF	TGTGCCAGCAGCGTAAACAGGGGCCTCGACGAAAAACTGTTTTTT
-	TRBV5-1	-	TRBJ2-5	CASSTEQPSETQYF	TGCGCCAGCAGTACTGAGCAACCCTCAGAGACCCAGTACTTC
-	TRBV14	-	TRBJ1-2	CASSQGHTYYGHTF	TGTGCCAGCAGCCAGGGACATACTTACTATGGCCACACCTTC
-	TRBV15	-	TRBJ1-6	CATSRDRSAAEALHF	TGTGCCACCAGCAGAGATCGGAGTGCTGCGGAGGCCCTCCACTTT
once	TRBV28	-	TRBJ1-5	CASSSYGGLGGNQPQHF	TGTGCCAGCAGTTCGTACGGGGGGCTGGGTGGCAATCAGCCCCAGCATTTT
-	TRBV5-1	-	TRBJ1-1	CASSLGPVNTEAFF	TGCGCCAGCAGCTTGGGTCCGGTCAACACTGAAGCTTTCTTT
few	TRBV19	TRBD1	TRBJ2-1	CASSNSPGQGYNEQFF	TGTGCCAGTAGTAACAGCCCGGGACAGGGATACAATGAGCAGTTCTTC
once	TRBV4-1	-	TRBJ2-7	CASSQASLNYEQYF	TGCGCCAGCAGCCAAGCGTCGCTTAACTACGAGCAGTACTTT
-	TRBV29-1	TRBD2	TRBJ2-4	CSVESSGWGKNIQYF	TGCAGCGTGGAATCTAGCGGGTGGGGCAAAAACATTCAGTACTTC
-	TRBV5-8	TRBD1	TRBJ2-1	CASTARQGGGSYNEQFF	TGTGCCAGCACCGCCCGACAGGGTGGAGGATCCTACAATGAGCAGTTCTTC
-	TRBV14	-	TRBJ2-5	CASSQEGRGQRETQYF	TGTGCCAGCAGCCAAGAAGGCAGGGGACAACGAGAGACCCAGTACTTC
-	TRBV30	-	TRBJ2-3	CAWTSPGPPTDTQYF	TGTGCCTGGACTTCTCCGGGGCCTCCTACAGATACGCAGTATTTT
-	TRBV7-2	-	TRBJ2-4	CASSFGVSKNIQYF	TGTGCCAGCAGCTTCGGGGTTTCCAAAAACATTCAGTACTTC
-	TRBV7-6	-	TRBJ1-1	CASRETRNTEAFF	TGTGCCAGCAGAGAAACAAGGAACACTGAAGCTTTCTTT
-	TRBV5-6	-	TRBJ2-5	CASSLALGPETQYF	TGTGCCAGCAGCTTGGCTCTGGGGCCAGAGACCCAGTACTTC
-	TRBV5-1	TRBD2	TRBJ2-3	CASSSLTSGTSQTSDTQYF	TGCGCCAGCAGCTCATTGACTAGCGGGACTTCCCAGACCTCAGATACGCAGTATTTT
-	TRBV7-2	TRBD2	TRBJ2-1	CASSPGTSGSPFF	TGTGCCAGCAGCCCCGGGACTAGCGGGAGTCCGTTCTTC
-	TRBV7-9	-	TRBJ1-2	CASSLTGASIANYGYTF	TGTGCCAGCAGCTTAACGGGGGCTAGCATCGCTAACTATGGCTACACCTTC
-	TRBV5-4	TRBD2	TRBJ2-7	CASSLGAGVTEQYF	TGTGCCAGCAGCTTGGGAGCGGGAGTCACCGAGCAGTACTTC
-	TRBV7-8	-	TRBJ2-6	CASSPARFGSGANVLTF	TGTGCCAGCAGCCCCGCAAGGTTCGGGTCTGGGGCCAACGTCCTGACTTTC
-	TRBV7-9	-	TRBJ1-3	CASSPMDITSGNTIYF	TGTGCCAGCAGCCCGATGGACATCACCTCTGGAAACACCATATATTTT
-	TRBV2	TRBD2	TRBJ2-1	CASSGTRAQFF	TGTGCCAGCAGTGGGACTAGGGCACAATTCTTC
once	TRBV9	-	TRBJ1-4	CASSALGGEKLFF	TGTGCCAGCAGCGCCCTTGGGGGTGAAAAACTGTTTTTT
few	TRBV2	-	TRBJ1-1	CASRGERNTEAFF	TGTGCCAGCAGGGGGGAACGGAACACTGAAGCTTTCTTT
-	TRBV7-2	-	TRBJ1-3	CASSPDPGNTIYF	TGTGCCAGCAGCCCTGACCCTGGAAACACCATATATTTT
-	TRBV11-2	-	TRBJ1-2	CASSSVGPLGYTF	TGTGCCAGCAGCTCAGTAGGCCCTCTGGGCTACACCTTC
once	TRBV7-9	-	TRBJ1-1	CASSFRQQVTEAFF	TGTGCCAGCAGCTTCCGACAGCAAGTCACTGAAGCTTTCTTT
-	TRBV9	-	TRBJ1-5	CASSVARVRNQPQHF	TGTGCCAGCAGCGTAGCCAGGGTCAGGAATCAGCCCCAGCATTTT
-	TRBV2	-	TRBJ2-3	CASRVDTQYF	TGTGCCAGCAGGGTGGATACGCAGTATTTT
few	TRBV4-2	TRBD1	TRBJ2-7	CASSLDRGSSYEQYF	TGTGCCAGCAGCCTGGACAGGGGAAGCTCCTACGAGCAGTACTTC
-	TRBV11-2	-	TRBJ1-1	CASSLDWTNTEAFF	TGTGCCAGCAGCTTAGATTGGACGAACACTGAAGCTTTCTTT
-	TRBV7-2	-	TRBJ1-2	CASSFTEGYTF	TGTGCCAGCAGCTTCACGGAAGGCTACACCTTC
few	TRBV19	-	TRBJ1-3	CASSISSYSGNTIYF	TGTGCCAGTAGTATCTCCAGTTACTCTGGAAACACCATATATTTT
medium-sized	TRBV2	-	TRBJ1-6	CASSESSGGSPLHF	TGTGCCAGCAGTGAGAGTTCGGGTGGTTCACCCCTCCACTTT
few	TRBV11-3	TRBD1	TRBJ1-1	CASSTRQGRATFF	TGTGCCAGCAGCACGAGACAGGGAAGGGCTACTTTCTTT
-	TRBV19	TRBD1	TRBJ1-2	CASDQPGQSNYGYTF	TGTGCCAGCGATCAGCCGGGACAGTCCAATTATGGCTACACCTTC
-	TRBV16	-	TRBJ1-1	CASSHPTGLQNTEAFF	TGTGCCAGCAGCCACCCCACAGGGCTCCAGAACACTGAAGCTTTCTTT
-	TRBV7-9	TRBD1	TRBJ2-5	CASSLGTGQETQYF	TGTGCCAGCAGCTTGGGGACAGGACAAGAGACCCAGTACTTC
-	TRBV6-1	TRBD1	TRBJ1-2	CASSEAGDSRAYGYTF	TGTGCCAGCAGTGAAGCGGGGGACAGCCGGGCCTATGGCTACACCTTC
-	TRBV11-3	TRBD2	TRBJ2-2	CASSFRRGANTGELFF	TGTGCCAGCAGCTTTAGACGGGGGGCGAACACCGGGGAGCTGTTTTTT
-	TRBV5-4	-	TRBJ1-4	CASSSTPTNEKLFF	TGTGCCAGCAGCTCCACTCCAACTAATGAAAAACTGTTTTTT
-	TRBV19	TRBD1	TRBJ1-4	CASRQGEEKLFF	TGTGCCAGTCGACAGGGAGAGGAAAAACTGTTTTTT
once	TRBV4-2	-	TRBJ1-4	CASSQDWRANEKLFF	TGTGCCAGCAGCCAAGATTGGCGGGCTAATGAAAAACTGTTTTTT
-	TRBV6-6	-	TRBJ2-2	CASSYFADQNTGELFF	TGTGCCAGCAGTTATTTTGCAGACCAGAACACCGGGGAGCTGTTTTTT
-	TRBV6-6	-	TRBJ1-5	CASSTWGGRQPQHF	TGTGCCAGCAGTACTTGGGGGGGACGTCAGCCCCAGCATTTT
-	TRBV9	TRBD1	TRBJ1-5	CASSQGEQPQHF	TGTGCCAGCAGCCAGGGGGAACAGCCCCAGCATTTT
-	TRBV9	TRBD1	TRBJ1-3	CASSTQGSSGNTIYF	TGTGCCAGCAGCACACAGGGGTCCTCTGGAAACACCATATATTTT
-	TRBV25-1	TRBD2	TRBJ2-7	CASSDFTSGIYEQYF	TGTGCCAGCAGTGATTTTACTAGCGGAATCTACGAGCAGTACTTC